The rows below give T cell receptor beta chains drawn from one sample of a study of response to subunit inactivated influenza vaccine. One entry per CDR3 protein, called by TCRdb with MiXCR from the RT-PCR reads. The sample includes about 610,000 distinct CDR3 sequences, around 15% seen only once; the top ten take around 10%. Source: PBMCs from blood, taken less than 13 days after vaccination. The receptors were gathered from a man aged 50 to 59 who received an inactivated influenza vaccine. Each CDR3 is given with its conserved first and last residue. Each record gives: V gene, J gene, clone size, D gene, CDR3 DNA, CDR3 protein. D genes are given only for firm matches. Rows may omit the clone size; those that give it use once, few, many or a size class.

>TRBV11-3|TRBJ2-4|-|TRBD2
TGTGCCAGCAGCGATGCGGGGGGGCCGTGGCACATTCAGTACTTC
CASSDAGGPWHIQYF
>TRBV18|TRBJ2-1|few|TRBD2
TGTGCCAGCTCACGACTAGCGGGGGACTCCTACAATGAGCAGTTCTTC
CASSRLAGDSYNEQFF
>TRBV5-1|TRBJ1-1|few|TRBD1
TGCGCCAGCAGCTCCGGGACAGGGGGCACGAACACTGAAGCTTTCTTT
CASSSGTGGTNTEAFF
>TRBV5-5|TRBJ2-2|-|TRBD2
TGTGCCAGCAGCTTGTATCGAGCGGGAGGGCTATTCGGGGAGCTGTTTTTT
CASSLYRAGGLFGELFF
>TRBV6-1|TRBJ1-1|many|-
TGTGCCAGCATCACAGGCCTCGAGAACACTGAAGCTTTCTTT
CASITGLENTEAFF
>TRBV12-3/TRBV12-4|TRBJ1-5|many|TRBD1
TGTGCCAGCAGAATACAGGGGCCCGGTAGTCAGCCCCAGCATTTT
CASRIQGPGSQPQHF
>TRBV16|TRBJ2-7|-|-
TGTGCCAGCAGCCAATCTCCCGCCGGGGAGCAGTACTTC
CASSQSPAGEQYF
>TRBV6-2/TRBV6-3|TRBJ2-1|-|TRBD1
TGTGCCAGCAGCCGGGCGGGACAGGGGGGCAATGAGCAGTTCTTC
CASSRAGQGGNEQFF
>TRBV7-2|TRBJ2-2|few|-
TGTGCCAGCAGCTCTAGCAACGCCGGGGAGCTGTTTTTT
CASSSSNAGELFF
>TRBV14|TRBJ2-7|-|TRBD2
TGTGCCAGCAGCCAAGGGGACTACTACGAGCAGTACTTC
CASSQGDYYEQYF
>TRBV20-1|TRBJ2-5|-|TRBD2
TGCAGTGCTAGCCTAGCGGGGGGGACCCGGACCCAGTACTTC
CSASLAGGTRTQYF
>TRBV9|TRBJ2-1|-|TRBD2
TGTGCCAGCAGCTCTCGGACTAGCGGGAGTAGGGATGAGCAGTTCTTC
CASSSRTSGSRDEQFF
>TRBV11-2|TRBJ2-7|few|-
TGTGCCAGCAGCTTAGGAGGGGAGCTATACGAGCAGTACTTC
CASSLGGELYEQYF
>TRBV9|TRBJ1-3|many|-
TGTGCCAGCAGCGTAATTCCGAGCTCTGGAAACACCATATATTTT
CASSVIPSSGNTIYF
>TRBV15|TRBJ2-7|few|-
TGTGCCACCAGCAGCGGTCGCTTCCACGAGCAGTACTTC
CATSSGRFHEQYF
>TRBV12-3/TRBV12-4|TRBJ2-5|few|TRBD2
TGTGCCAGCGGGGTTAGCGGGGGGGCCGGGGAGACCCAGTACTTC
CASGVSGGAGETQYF
>TRBV29-1|TRBJ2-5|many|-
TGCAGCGCCCAGATATTGGGGGCAGCGACCCAGTACTTC
CSAQILGAATQYF
>TRBV7-9|TRBJ2-2|-|-
TGTGCCAGCAGCTTATTGAAAACCGGGGAGCTGTTTTTT
CASSLLKTGELFF
>TRBV4-1|TRBJ1-5|few|-
TGCGCCAGCAGCCAAGAACTCTGGGAGCCCAATCAGCCCCAGCATTTT
CASSQELWEPNQPQHF
>TRBV21-1|TRBJ2-7|few|-
TGTGCCAGCAGCAAAGAACAAGCCCCCCTTGGGACGGGGCCCTACGAGCAGTACTTC
CASSKEQAPLGTGPYEQYF
>TRBV5-4|TRBJ1-5|-|-
TGTGCCAGCAGCTTCGAGCAACAGCCCCAGCATTTT
CASSFEQQPQHF
>TRBV28|TRBJ2-7|few|-
TGTGCCAGCAGTTTATACAGGGCTTCCTACGAGCAGTACTTC
CASSLYRASYEQYF
>TRBV20-1|TRBJ2-5|-|TRBD2
TGCAGTGCTCTACTCCCGGGGGGAGGGGAGACCCAGTACTTC
CSALLPGGGETQYF
>TRBV4-3|TRBJ2-2|-|-
TGCGCCAGCAGCCAAGATCCCCTCACCGGGGAGCTGTTTTTT
CASSQDPLTGELFF
>TRBV12-3/TRBV12-4|TRBJ2-3|many|-
TGTGCCAGCAGTTTTGGGGGGGATACGCAGTATTTT
CASSFGGDTQYF
>TRBV20-1|TRBJ1-2|few|-
TGCAGTGCTGCCCTGACAGGCCGCTATGGCTACACCTTC
CSAALTGRYGYTF
>TRBV28|TRBJ2-2|-|-
TGTGCCAGCAGTTCACAGTACACCGGGGAGCTGTTTTTT
CASSSQYTGELFF
>TRBV7-6|TRBJ1-5|-|TRBD1
TGTGCCAGCAGCCTTTCAGGGGGGGGCATCAATCAGCCCCAGCATTTT
CASSLSGGGINQPQHF
>TRBV29-1|TRBJ2-3|few|TRBD1
TGCAGCGTCACTAAAGGACAGGGGGCGACAGATACGCAGTATTTT
CSVTKGQGATDTQYF
>TRBV12-3/TRBV12-4|TRBJ2-5|-|TRBD2
TGTGCCAGCGGAAGACTAGCCCAAGAGACCCAGTACTTC
CASGRLAQETQYF
>TRBV29-1|TRBJ1-2|few|-
TGCAGCGTTGAATTCCAGGGCAGGGAATATGGCTACACCTTC
CSVEFQGREYGYTF
>TRBV11-1|TRBJ2-7|-|-
TGTGCCAGCAGCTTATACTACTCCTACGAGCAGTACTTC
CASSLYYSYEQYF
>TRBV11-1|TRBJ2-5|few|-
TGTGCCAGCAGCCCCCGCGCGGTCGAGACCCAGTACTTC
CASSPRAVETQYF
>TRBV6-5|TRBJ2-7|-|-
TGTGCCAGCAGTTACGAGGGGGTCTCCTACGAGCAGTACTTC
CASSYEGVSYEQYF
>TRBV29-1|TRBJ1-3|-|-
TGCAGCGCCGGACAATCCGGAAACACCATATATTTT
CSAGQSGNTIYF
>TRBV6-1|TRBJ1-1|-|TRBD1
TGTGCCAGCACGGGGTTCAGGGGGGTCGGCACTGAAGCTTTCTTT
CASTGFRGVGTEAFF
>TRBV6-5|TRBJ1-6|-|-
TGTGCCAGCAGTCACATGAGGAGCTCCTATAATTCACCCCTCCACTTT
CASSHMRSSYNSPLHF
>TRBV7-2|TRBJ2-1|few|TRBD2
TGTGCCAGCAGCCCAGGCGGGACTAGCGGGAGGGCCAGGCAGTTCTTC
CASSPGGTSGRARQFF
>TRBV3-1|TRBJ1-2|-|-
TGTGCCAGCAGCCCCCTGTGGGACTCCGGGGGCTACACCTTC
CASSPLWDSGGYTF
>TRBV5-1|TRBJ2-1|many|-
TGCGCCAGCAGCTTGGGGGGAGATATGTACGTGCAGTTCTTC
CASSLGGDMYVQFF
>TRBV12-3/TRBV12-4|TRBJ2-7|-|-
TGTGCCAGCAGTGCGGTAACAGGGTACGAGCAGTACTTC
CASSAVTGYEQYF
>TRBV4-2|TRBJ1-2|few|-
TGTGCCAGCAGCCAAGATGGGGGGGACGGCTACACCTTC
CASSQDGGDGYTF
>TRBV7-2|TRBJ1-1|-|-
TGTGCCAGCAGCTTAGGGGTAGGGAGCTACACTGAAGCTTTCTTT
CASSLGVGSYTEAFF
>TRBV3-1|TRBJ1-3|-|TRBD1
TGTGCCAGCAGCCTAACAGGGGTTACTTCTGGAAACACCATATATTTT
CASSLTGVTSGNTIYF
>TRBV7-3|TRBJ1-2|few|-
TGTGCCAGCAGCTTAACAGGGGGTGATGGCTACACCTTC
CASSLTGGDGYTF
>TRBV4-3|TRBJ2-1|-|TRBD2
TGCGCCAGCAGCCAAGATGGAGGGCTAGCGGGGAACAATGAGCAGTTCTTC
CASSQDGGLAGNNEQFF
>TRBV6-2/TRBV6-3|TRBJ1-2|-|-
TGTGCCAGCAGGCCTTATCAAGACTATGGCTACACCTTC
CASRPYQDYGYTF
>TRBV18|TRBJ2-3|-|TRBD2
TGTGCCAGCTCACCACCCGTGGCGGGAGGCAGAGATACGCAGTATTTT
CASSPPVAGGRDTQYF
>TRBV27|TRBJ2-2|-|TRBD2
TGTGCCAGCAGTTGGAGCGGGGACACCGGGGAGCTGTTTTTT
CASSWSGDTGELFF
>TRBV5-1|TRBJ2-3|-|-
TGCGCCAGCAGCCAAACAGGGTTATTGGATACGCAGTATTTT
CASSQTGLLDTQYF